These T cell receptor beta chains were read from a single sample in a study of T cell repertoires in cytomegalovirus infection. TCRdb reprocessed the reads via MiXCR and lists one record per CDR3 protein. Here the sample spans 100,000 to 150,000 distinct CDR3 sequences, about 10% being singletons. The source material was PBMCs. The receptors come from a human donor in good health (CMV status not recorded). Some clones in this sample may be carry-over from other donors' samples. Each CDR3 is given with its conserved first and last residue.

cdr3_length	v_call	j_call	cdr3_aa
14	TRBV2	TRBJ2-1	CATPRQSSYNEQFF
15	TRBV29-1	TRBJ1-4	CSVATRTAPNEKLFF
13	TRBV20-1	TRBJ2-1	CSAFGTAYNEQFF
13	TRBV20-1	TRBJ2-5	CSAPGQGKATQYF
15	TRBV20-1	TRBJ2-5	CSAETSGGAWETQYF
11	TRBV10-3	TRBJ2-5	CATTGGETQYF
15	TRBV5-4	TRBJ2-1	CASSWPGDPYNEQFF
16	TRBV7-2	TRBJ2-3	CASSLRLGGASDTQYF
14	TRBV15	TRBJ2-7	CATSRDVGYDEQYF
13	TRBV2	TRBJ2-5	CASSRIKKETQYF
15	TRBV9	TRBJ1-1	CASSVSGRMNTEAFF
13	TRBV18	TRBJ1-1	CASSLGPSTEAFF
16	TRBV5-5	TRBJ1-2	CASGRLLRGTNYGYTF
13	TRBV28	TRBJ2-2	CASSLERPGELFF
16	TRBV4-2	TRBJ2-1	CASSQDYQSSYNEQFF
15	TRBV11-2	TRBJ1-2	CASSLADRAVYGYTF
16	TRBV5-6	TRBJ2-1	CASSALGDSRYNEQFF
15	TRBV28	TRBJ2-7	CASSLWGPGTYEQYF
14	TRBV12-3/TRBV12-4	TRBJ2-2	CASSQGPPAGELFF
13	TRBV14	TRBJ1-1	CASSQRQVAEAFF
14	TRBV5-1	TRBJ2-2	CASSSGGGTGELFF
14	TRBV6-5	TRBJ2-2	CASRLAGKAGELFF
16	TRBV15	TRBJ2-5	CATSRELGGPQETQYF
14	TRBV27	TRBJ2-3	CASRFLAGPNTQYF
15	TRBV6-6	TRBJ2-6	CASSSENSGANVLTF
14	TRBV3-1	TRBJ2-2	CASSPQGNTGELFF
13	TRBV6-2/TRBV6-3	TRBJ2-3	CASSLASGNTQYF
17	TRBV6-2/TRBV6-3	TRBJ2-1	CASIDGTSGGASNEQFF
13	TRBV19	TRBJ1-1	CASSRTEYTEAFF
16	TRBV7-2	TRBJ2-2	CASSSGTGGYTGELFF
17	TRBV12-3/TRBV12-4	TRBJ2-5	CASSHPEAGNHGETQYF
10	TRBV12-3/TRBV12-4	TRBJ1-2	CASSFRGYTF
13	TRBV6-1	TRBJ1-2	CASSSTVNYGYTF
14	TRBV7-2	TRBJ1-5	CASSLGQGNQPQHF
13	TRBV2	TRBJ2-7	CASSERVTSGENF
12	TRBV20-1	TRBJ1-1	CSASDENTEAFF
16	TRBV19	TRBJ1-1	CASRFPGGLGNTEAFF
14	TRBV12-3/TRBV12-4	TRBJ1-6	CASSLGQKGSPLHF
16	TRBV5-1	TRBJ2-2	CASSLLPGANTGELFF
14	TRBV4-1	TRBJ2-7	CASSQARDTYEQYF
14	TRBV7-9	TRBJ2-1	CASSPRDRDNEQFF
17	TRBV6-2/TRBV6-3	TRBJ1-1	CASSYGVFGTPNTEAFF
18	TRBV5-6	TRBJ1-5	CASSFSLGQINSNQPQHF
13	TRBV20-1	TRBJ1-5	CSASRQGDQPQHF
17	TRBV7-9	TRBJ1-1	CASSSDRDRGFGTEAFF
14	TRBV7-9	TRBJ1-1	CASSLGGGDTEAFF
15	TRBV20-1	TRBJ2-7	CSARDAASPSYEQYF
14	TRBV20-1	TRBJ1-2	CSPLDGRTGYGYTF
13	TRBV12-3/TRBV12-4	TRBJ1-1	CASRATGVTEAFF
14	TRBV5-6	TRBJ1-2	CASSLRGQGLGYTF
15	TRBV6-1	TRBJ1-2	CASSDEWTGAAGYTF
13	TRBV29-1	TRBJ1-2	CSAQGPSNYGHTF
16	TRBV5-4	TRBJ2-3	CASSGGSGGYTDTQYF
17	TRBV28	TRBJ2-1	CASTPTGGGRRENEQFF
16	TRBV5-4	TRBJ2-2	CASSQGGQGNTGELFF
12	TRBV2	TRBJ2-3	CASKVPEDTQYF
15	TRBV12-3/TRBV12-4	TRBJ2-3	CASTLTGHGTDTQYF
15	TRBV20-1	TRBJ2-5	CSARIAGGVLETQYF
13	TRBV25-1	TRBJ1-1	CASTGRVNTEAFF
18	TRBV18	TRBJ2-6	CASSLKSGQASGANVLTF